The T cell receptor beta chain under discussion was sequenced for a study of technical replicates of blood from a few donors. Clones were read by immunoSEQ multiplex PCR, and TCRdb kept only the in-frame ones, dropping some. The table records 95,000 to 100,000 clones, under 96% of them present only once. This CDR3 comprises 15 residues. The trim removed 4 bases at V and 5 bases at J, leaving 5 bases unmatched. Germline CDR1 is SGHDN and CDR2 is FVKESK. The source material was T cells isolated from PBMCs. The receptor was isolated from a human donor in good health. The chain is built from TRBV14 and TRBJ2-2, with 9 bases fitting TRBD1. This CDR3 reads CASSPRQGVTGELFF. The DNA of the CDR3 is TGTGCCAGCAGCCCTCGACAGGGGGTAACCGGGGAGCTGTTTTTT.